A single sample gave rise to the 31 T cell receptor beta chains below, sequenced in a study of blood T cell repertoires in COVID-19. TCRdb keeps only in-frame clones here, not all; method: immunoSEQ multiplex PCR. The profile shows about 240,000 clones, 70% to 90% of them singletons. The sample taken for sequencing was PBMCs or T cells enriched from blood (not recorded which). These receptors originate from a woman between 40 and 55 years old with acute COVID-19.

The chain uses TRBV10-3 and TRBJ1-3; 8 positions match TRBD1. The CDR3 is 15 residues long. V dropped 4 bases and J dropped 0; count of bases not matched to a gene: 2. From germline, CDR1 is ENHRY and CDR2 SYGVKD. CDR3 sequence reads: CAISGTGSSGNTIYF. As DNA, the CDR3 is TGTGCCATCAGTGGGACAGGGAGCTCTGGAAACACCATATATTTT.

The chain employs TRBV24-1 and TRBJ2-1, with D tentatively TRBD1 (6 bases). The CDR3 is 14 residues long. CDR1 and CDR2 from the germline V gene are KGHDR and SFDVKD. Trimming pared 3 bases from V and 5 bases from J, leaving 10 bases between. CDR3 amino acids: CATSDQDRNNEQFF. The CDR3, as DNA: TGTGCCACCAGTGATCAGGACAGAAACAATGAGCAGTTCTTC.

The chain uses TRBV19 and TRBJ2-1; weak D call: TRBD2 (6 bases). The V end was cut by 4 bases, the J end by 4 bases, with 11 bases between. The CDR3 has 14 amino acids. The germline V gene has CDR1 LNHDA and CDR2 SQIVND (reference sequence). The CDR3 spells CASSRGEDYNEQFF. The CDR3 nucleotides read TGTGCCAGTAGTAGGGGGGAGGATTACAATGAGCAGTTCTTC.

The chain combines TRBV27 with TRBJ2-1, with D perhaps TRBD2 (5 bases). Trimming cost V 4 bases and J 7 bases, with 17 bases left between them. Germline assignment: CDR1 MNHEY and CDR2 SMNVEV (reference sequence). The CDR3 is 15 amino acids. The CDR3 protein is CASSSFLQRANEQFF. CDR3 DNA: TGTGCCAGCAGTTCCTTCTTGCAGAGGGCTAATGAGCAGTTCTTC.

The rearrangement joins TRBV19 to TRBJ2-7, with D possibly TRBD1 on 7 matching bases. This CDR3 is 15 amino acids long. Germline loops: CDR1 LNHDA, CDR2 SQIVND (reference sequence). V was pared by 6 bases and J by 2 bases, with 17 bases between. The CDR3, as DNA: TGTGCCAGTAGACGGGCGGGACAGCTAACCTACGAGCAGTACTTC. This gives the protein CASRRAGQLTYEQYF.

The chain has TRBV9 and TRBJ2-3; D may be TRBD2 (6 bases). The germline V gene encodes CDR1 SGDLS and CDR2 YYNGEE. Trimming left V 0 bases short and J 5 bases short, with 13 bases between. The CDR3 runs 15 residues. The CDR3 DNA is TGTGCCAGCAGCGTAGAGGGGACTGATGGAGATACGCAGTATTTT. As protein: CASSVEGTDGDTQYF.

The J gene is TRBJ2-5, the V gene TRBV24-1, with 10 bases matching TRBD1. This CDR3 is 15 amino acids long. Germline V lookup: CDR1 KGHDR, CDR2 SFDVKD. V lost 3 bases, J lost 2 bases, and 2 bases stayed unmatched. The chain's CDR3 is CATSDPDRGQETQYF. The CDR3, as DNA: TGTGCCACCAGTGATCCGGACAGGGGGCAAGAGACCCAGTACTTC.

The chain is built from TRBV23-1 and TRBJ1-6; tentative D call: TRBD1 (6 bases). Being an ORF, TRBV23-1 has a function that is uncertain. The CDR3 runs 15 residues. Trimming removed 4 bases from V and 6 bases from J, with 13 bases in between. The CDR3 reads CASSPLGHANSPLHF. The DNA of the CDR3 is TGCGCCAGCAGTCCATTGGGACATGCTAATTCACCCCTCCACTTT.

The genes are TRBV11-2 and TRBJ2-3, with TRBD2 identical over 7 bases. The CDR3 runs 15 residues. Germline loops: CDR1 SGHAT, CDR2 FQNNGV. With V trimmed by 1 base and J by 3 bases, 4 bases remained unmatched. The CDR3 is CASSLGGRGTDTQYF. The CDR3 DNA reads TGTGCCAGCAGCTTAGGCGGGAGAGGGACAGATACGCAGTATTTT.

With regard to this clone: Other DNA sequences in this specimen translate into the identical CDR3. The rearrangement uses TRBV7-9 and TRBJ2-7; 7 bases match TRBD1. CDR1 and CDR2 (germline): SEHNR, FQNEAQ (reference sequence). The CDR3 loop spans 14 amino acids. Trimming cost V 5 bases and J 0 bases; bases outside gene matches: 4. CDR3 in DNA: TGTGCCAGCAGCCTCGGGACAGTCTCCTACGAGCAGTACTTC. Translation: CASSLGTVSYEQYF.

The DNA of the CDR3 is TGTGCCAGCAGCCCACCGGCCCGACTAGCCACGAACACCGGGGAGCTGTTTTTT. Translating it yields CASSPPARLATNTGELFF. The J gene is TRBJ2-2, the V gene TRBV7-8, with 7 nucleotides matching TRBD2. The J segment lost 0 bases and the V segment lost 5 bases, leaving 12 bases of the junction unmatched. From germline, CDR1 is SGHVS and CDR2 FQNEAQ. The CDR3 has 18 residues.

V gene TRBV7-6 combines with J gene TRBJ2-2, with 9 bases lining up with TRBD2. The J segment lost 7 bases and the V segment lost 5 bases, leaving 11 bases of the junction unmatched. The CDR3 is made up of 16 amino acids. Germline V gene sequence: CDR1 SGHVS, CDR2 FNYEAQ. The CDR3 spells CASSHRIAGEVGELFF. Written as DNA, the CDR3 is TGTGCCAGCAGCCACAGGATAGCGGGAGAGGTCGGGGAGCTGTTTTTT.

The chain combines TRBV11-3 with TRBJ2-7; unclear D gene. V lost 5 bases and J 4 bases, leaving 15 bases between the germline ends. The germline V gene has CDR1 SGHNT and CDR2 YENEEA. The length of the CDR3 is 14 residues. The CDR3 spells CASSQLRGGYEQYF. CDR3 in DNA: TGTGCCAGCAGCCAATTAAGAGGCGGATACGAGCAGTACTTC.

The chain employs TRBV5-1 and TRBJ2-7; D gene ambiguous. The CDR3 consists of 12 residues. With 3 bases removed from V and 6 bases from J, the gap between germline ends came to 10 bases. The germline gives CDR1 SGHRS, CDR2 YFSETQ. CDR3 bases: TGCGCCAGCAGCTCCTACTCGGGCGAGCAGTACTTC. Translating it yields CASSSYSGEQYF.

This sequence joins TRBV7-2 and TRBJ2-5; 8 nucleotides align to TRBD1. The CDR3 has 15 amino acids. Germline loops: CDR1 SGHTA, CDR2 FQGNSA. V gave up 1 base and J gave up 5 bases; unmatched junction bases: 6. The CDR3 loop is CASSLVRQGWETQYF. The CDR3, as DNA: TGTGCCAGCAGCTTAGTGAGACAGGGGTGGGAGACCCAGTACTTC.

The chain carries TRBV6-5 and TRBJ2-3, with 10 bases matching TRBD2. The CDR3 has 15 residues. CDR1 MNHEY and CDR2 SVGAGI come from the germline V gene. With 2 bases clipped from V and 3 bases from J, the junction kept 2 bases outside the gene matches. CDR3 in DNA: TGTGCCAGCAGTTACCCTAGCGGGAGTACAGATACGCAGTATTTT. It codes for CASSYPSGSTDTQYF.

The chain recombines TRBV7-9 with TRBJ2-4, with 7 nucleotides matching TRBD2. The CDR3 totals 14 residues. CDR1 is SEHNR, CDR2 FQNEAQ, per germline (reference sequence). V shed 4 bases, J shed 4 bases, and the junction held 4 bases outside the gene matches. The CDR3 protein is CASSSSSGKNIQYF. In nucleotides, the CDR3 is TGTGCCAGCAGCTCCTCTAGCGGTAAAAACATTCAGTACTTC. The full variable domain, rest sourced from reference TRBV7-9 and TRBJ2-4, is DTGVSQNPRHKITKRGQNVTFRCDPISEHNRLYWYRQTLGQGPEFLTYFQNEAQLEKSRLLSDRFSAERPKGSFSTLEIQRTEQGDSAMYLCASSSSSGKNIQYFGAGTRLSVL.

This clone is a singleton in its sample. The chain carries TRBV19 and TRBJ2-1, with 9 bases matching TRBD1. The germline V gene has CDR1 LNHDA and CDR2 SQIVND (reference sequence). This CDR3 spans 15 amino acids. V shed 3 bases, J shed 9 bases, and the junction held 9 bases outside the gene matches. DNA of the CDR3: TGTGCCAGTAGTATGTTGGGACAGGGTTTATCTGAGCAGTTCTTC. It codes for CASSMLGQGLSEQFF.

The chain combines TRBV5-6 with TRBJ2-1; D is perhaps TRBD1 (5 bases). The CDR3 is made up of 14 amino acids. CDR1 and CDR2 (germline): SGHDT, YYEEEE. Trimming pared 0 bases from V and 5 bases from J, leaving 9 bases between. CDR3 in amino acids: CASSLVQGHNEQFF. As DNA, the CDR3 is TGTGCCAGCAGCTTGGTGCAGGGCCACAATGAGCAGTTCTTC.

DNA for the CDR3: TGTGCCAGTAGTCGGGAGGGGGGCTCCTACAATGAGCAGTTCTTC. Protein sequence: CASSREGGSYNEQFF. V is TRBV19 and J is TRBJ2-1; TRBD2 matches at 8 bases. The CDR3 totals 15 residues. Germline assignment: CDR1 LNHDA and CDR2 SQIVND (reference sequence). After removal of 5 bases from V and 0 bases from J, the junction contained 3 bases not matched to a gene. Full variable domain (missing parts from reference TRBV19 and TRBJ2-1): DGGITQSPKYLFRKEGQNVTLSCEQNLNHDAMYWYRQDPGQGLRLIYYSQIVNDFQKGDIAEGYSVSREKKESFPLTVTSAQKNPTAFYLCASSREGGSYNEQFFGPGTRLTVL.

The V and J genes are TRBV7-9 and TRBJ2-7; D possibly corresponds to TRBD2 (5 bases). V lost 5 bases, J lost 2 bases, and 19 bases lay in between. This CDR3 comprises 16 residues. Germline V gene data show CDR1 as SEHNR and CDR2 as FQNEAQ (reference sequence). As DNA, the CDR3 is TGTGCCAGCAGCACAGTTCCCGGGATAGCCACCTACGAGCAGTACTTC. Its translation is CASSTVPGIATYEQYF.

This chain connects TRBV27 to TRBJ2-7; D is unresolved. Germline V gene sequence: CDR1 MNHEY, CDR2 SMNVEV (reference sequence). V was pared by 1 base and J by 2 bases, with 9 bases between. The CDR3 runs 14 residues. The CDR3 reads CASSLYARTYEQYF. For the CDR3, the DNA is TGTGCCAGCAGTTTATACGCCAGAACCTACGAGCAGTACTTC.

This chain uses TRBV19 with TRBJ1-4, with 7 bases that match TRBD1. Germline V gene lookup returns CDR1 LNHDA and CDR2 SQIVND (reference sequence). Germline trimming cut 6 bases from V and 7 bases from J; bases unmatched to any gene: 8. The CDR3 loop spans 14 amino acids. The CDR3 loop is CASSQGVFREKLFF. In DNA form, the CDR3 reads TGTGCCAGTAGCCAGGGGGTGTTTCGTGAAAAACTGTTTTTT.

V usage is TRBV6-5 and J usage is TRBJ2-1, with D unclear. V lost 0 bases to trimming and J lost 5 bases, with 8 bases between them. The CDR3 consists of 14 residues. Germline assignment: CDR1 MNHEY and CDR2 SVGAGI. CDR3 residues: CASSYSLLNNEQFF. As DNA, the CDR3 is TGTGCCAGCAGTTACTCGTTACTTAACAATGAGCAGTTCTTC.

This clone occurred once. Mismatch with germline at one junction end may stem from a read error. The V gene is TRBV7-3, the J gene TRBJ1-3, with 9 bases that match TRBD1. The germline CDR1 and CDR2 sequences are SGHTA and FQGTGA. The CDR3 is 15 residues long. The CDR3: CASSLTGGPGNTIYF. In DNA form, the CDR3 reads TGTGCCAGCAGCCTAACAGGGGGCCCTGGAAACACCATATATTTT.

This chain joins TRBV2 and TRBJ2-3; D uncertain. Germline CDR1 reads SNHLY; CDR2 reads FYNNEI. V shed 3 bases and J shed 0 bases, with 10 bases lying between them. The CDR3 sequence is 15 residues long. As DNA, the CDR3 is TGTGCCAGCAGTGATTTGCAAGCTAGCACAGATACGCAGTATTTT. It translates to CASSDLQASTDTQYF.

The chain carries TRBV29-1 and TRBJ2-7; 11 bases are a match to TRBD1. The CDR3 loop spans 13 amino acids. Trimming at V came to 7 bases and at J to 4 bases, leaving 6 bases not matched to a gene. Germline V gene lookup returns CDR1 SQVTM and CDR2 ANQGSEA. CDR3 DNA: TGCAGCGGGGGTGGGACAGGGGGTTACGAGCAGTACTTC. The encoded protein is CSGGGTGGYEQYF.

The chain combines TRBV2 with TRBJ2-2; 14 bases agree with TRBD2. Germline CDR1 reads SNHLY; CDR2 reads FYNNEI. J was trimmed by 6 bases and V by 6 bases; bases with no gene match: 0. This CDR3 contains 14 residues. This chain's CDR3 is CASRGLAGAGELFF. The CDR3 DNA reads as TGTGCCAGCAGGGGACTAGCGGGAGCCGGGGAGCTGTTTTTT.

The gene calls are TRBV7-9 and TRBJ2-3; 11 positions agree with TRBD2. The V and J ends lost 6 bases and 4 bases, in that order; junction bases with no gene match: 6. The CDR3 has 15 residues. Germline values: CDR1 SEHNR, CDR2 FQNEAQ (reference sequence). CDR3 sequence reads: CASSLLAGVSDTQYF. CDR3 nucleotides: TGTGCCAGCAGTCTACTAGCGGGAGTGTCAGATACGCAGTATTTT.

The gene calls are TRBV11-3 and TRBJ2-1, with TRBD2 matching over 16 bases. The CDR3 length is 17 residues. The germline gives CDR1 SGHNT, CDR2 YENEEA. Trimming removed 1 base from V and 8 bases from J; junction bases left unmatched: 5. CDR3 nucleotides: TGTGCCAGCAGCTTAGCGGGGACTAGCGGGAGGGGCGATGAGCAGTTCTTC. Translation gives CASSLAGTSGRGDEQFF.

The chain joins TRBV6-1 to TRBJ1-2, with 9 nucleotides matching TRBD1. In germline, CDR1 is MNHNS, CDR2 SASEGT. J lost 5 bases, V lost 3 bases, and 4 bases had no gene match. The CDR3 has 14 residues. In DNA form, the CDR3 reads TGTGCCAGCAGTGAGAGAGGGACAGGGTATGGCTACACCTTC. Its protein is CASSERGTGYGYTF.